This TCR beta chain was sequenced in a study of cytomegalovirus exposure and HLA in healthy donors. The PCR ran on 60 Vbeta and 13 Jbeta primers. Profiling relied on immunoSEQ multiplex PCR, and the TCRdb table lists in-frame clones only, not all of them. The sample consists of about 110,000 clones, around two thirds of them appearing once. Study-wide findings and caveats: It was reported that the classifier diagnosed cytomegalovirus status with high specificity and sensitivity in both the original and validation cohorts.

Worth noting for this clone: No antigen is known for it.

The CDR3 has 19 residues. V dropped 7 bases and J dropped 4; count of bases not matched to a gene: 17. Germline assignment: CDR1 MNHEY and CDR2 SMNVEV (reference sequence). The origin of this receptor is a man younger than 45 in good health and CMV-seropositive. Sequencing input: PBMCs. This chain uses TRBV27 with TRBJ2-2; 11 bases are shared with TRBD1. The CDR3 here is CASTFGQGAPDPGTGELFF. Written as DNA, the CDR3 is TGTGCCAGCACCTTTGGACAGGGGGCCCCTGATCCCGGCACCGGGGAGCTGTTTTTT.